One and the same sample provided the 27 T cell receptor beta chains below, sequenced in a study of blood T cell repertoires in COVID-19. Clones were sequenced by immunoSEQ multiplex PCR, and TCRdb holds only the in-frame ones, with some missing. The sample records over 20,000 clones, about 90% being singletons. Sequencing was performed on peripheral blood. The origin of the receptors is a man between 65 and 85 years old with active COVID-19.

This clone appeared a single time. The gene calls are TRBV7-3 and TRBJ2-7; TRBD1 agrees at 12 bases. The junction had 10 bases not matched to a gene; V was cut back by 5 bases and J by 5 bases. Germline assignment: CDR1 SGHTA and CDR2 FQGTGA. This CDR3 contains 16 residues. CDR3 in amino acids: CASSILPGQGADEQYF. CDR3 DNA: TGTGCCAGCAGCATCCTACCGGGACAGGGGGCTGACGAGCAGTACTTC.

The V gene is TRBV5-8, the J gene TRBJ2-1, with TRBD1 as a possible D gene (6 bases). The CDR3 totals 18 residues. V lost 1 base to trimming and J lost 0 bases, with 17 bases between them. Per the germline V gene, CDR1 is SGHTS and CDR2 is YDEGEE. CDR3 coding DNA: TGTGCCAGCAGCTTGTTCTGGGGGCGGGCCAGCTCCTACAATGAGCAGTTCTTC. Translation: CASSLFWGRASSYNEQFF. The entire variable domain, with the rest obtained from reference TRBV5-8 and TRBJ2-1, is as follows: EAGVTQSPTHLIKTRGQQATLRCSPISGHTSVYWYQQALGLGLQFLLWYDEGEERNRGNFPPRFSGRQFPNYSSELNVNALELEDSALYLCASSLFWGRASSYNEQFFGPGTRLTVL.

The chain links TRBV9 to TRBJ1-1; D is perhaps TRBD1 (5 bases). This CDR3 is 15 amino acids long. The germline gives CDR1 SGDLS, CDR2 YYNGEE. The V gene lost 2 bases and the J gene lost 6 bases, with 17 bases spanning the gap. Here the CDR3 reads CASSVTPGVGSEAFF. The CDR3 coding sequence is TGTGCCAGCAGCGTGACCCCGGGGGTTGGCTCTGAAGCTTTCTTT.

The V call is TRBV7-9, the J call TRBJ1-4; 8 bases fit TRBD1. V shed 2 bases, J shed 8 bases, and the junction held 7 bases outside the gene matches. This CDR3 is built from 15 residues. Germline V gives CDR1 SEHNR, CDR2 FQNEAQ (reference sequence). The CDR3 reads CASSLPGGAREKLFF. CDR3 in DNA: TGTGCCAGCAGCTTACCAGGGGGCGCGAGGGAAAAACTGTTTTTT. The full variable domain, its missing parts supplied by reference TRBV7-9 and TRBJ1-4, is DTGVSQNPRHKITKRGQNVTFRCDPISEHNRLYWYRQTLGQGPEFLTYFQNEAQLEKSRLLSDRFSAERPKGSFSTLEIQRTEQGDSAMYLCASSLPGGAREKLFFGSGTQLSVL.

The rearrangement joins TRBV28 to TRBJ1-5, with unresolved D. CDR1 and CDR2 (germline): MDHEN, SYDVKM. The CDR3 runs to 14 residues. V was pared by 4 bases and J by 0 bases, with 7 bases between. CDR3 sequence (DNA): TGTGCCAGCAGTTACCCGAGTAGCAATCAGCCCCAGCATTTT. Translation: CASSYPSSNQPQHF.

V gene TRBV5-1 combines with J gene TRBJ2-7; D possibly corresponds to TRBD1 (7 bases). Germline CDR1 is SGHRS and CDR2 is YFSETQ. The V end lost 4 bases, the J end lost 3 bases, and 11 bases lay between the germline ends. The CDR3 totals 13 residues. The CDR3 sequence: CASSGGTVYEQYF. The CDR3 DNA reads as TGCGCCAGCAGCGGAGGGACAGTCTACGAGCAGTACTTC. Drawing the rest from reference TRBV5-1 and TRBJ2-7, the complete variable domain is KAGVTQTPRYLIKTRGQQVTLSCSPISGHRSVSWYQQTPGQGLQFLFEYFSETQRNKGNFPGRFSGRQFSNSRSEMNVSTLELGDSALYLCASSGGTVYEQYFGPGTRLTVT.

V gene TRBV20-1 combines with J gene TRBJ2-7; no reliable D call. V lost 3 bases and J 3 bases, leaving 6 bases between the germline ends. The CDR3 length is 11 residues. The germline V gene has CDR1 DFQATT and CDR2 SNEGSKA (reference sequence). The CDR3 nucleotides are TGCAGTGCTAGGTCCTTCTACGAGCAGTACTTC. It codes for CSARSFYEQYF.

The CDR3 DNA reads as TGTGCCAGCAGTCCCGGGACTAGCGGGATGAATGAGCAGTTCTTC. Protein: CASSPGTSGMNEQFF. The chain has TRBV27 and TRBJ2-1; 13 bases align to TRBD2. From germline, CDR1 is MNHEY and CDR2 SMNVEV (reference sequence). CDR3 size: 15 residues. Losses at the gene ends were 5 bases for V and 7 bases for J; bases not matched to a gene: 5.

The DNA of the CDR3 is TGCGCCAGCAGCTCGTCCGGGACTAGCGGGAGGGGTACCGGGGAGCTGTTTTTT. The encoded protein is CASSSSGTSGRGTGELFF. V and J are TRBV4-1 and TRBJ2-2, with 16 bases identical to TRBD2. The J segment lost 5 bases and the V segment lost 5 bases, leaving 8 bases of the junction unmatched. Germline V gene data show CDR1 as MGHRA and CDR2 as YSYEKL. This CDR3 region has 18 residues.

The V call is TRBV28, the J call TRBJ2-7; 7 bases map to TRBD1. Germline V gene data show CDR1 as MDHEN and CDR2 as SYDVKM. The CDR3 contains 12 residues. The V gene end was trimmed by 8 bases and the J gene end by 10 bases; junction bases not matched to a gene: 11. The CDR3 spells CASGLDRDLQYF. The CDR3 DNA sequence: TGTGCCAGCGGCCTAGACAGGGACCTTCAGTACTTC.

This clone was found once. This chain's CDR3 is CASSPLLGSQTQYF. The DNA of the CDR3 is TGTGCCAGCAGCCCCCTACTAGGGTCTCAGACCCAGTACTTC. This sequence joins TRBV7-2 and TRBJ2-5; TRBD2 might be the D (5 bases). Trimming took off 5 bases at V and 6 bases at J, with 16 bases between the two ends. CDR3 size: 14 residues. The germline V gene has CDR1 SGHTA and CDR2 FQGNSA.

Note on this clone: At one of its ends the junction is not consistent with the germline gene, which may arise from a read error. The chain recombines TRBV3-1 (or the pseudogene TRBV3-2) with TRBJ2-3, with TRBD2 matching over 8 bases. The CDR3 loop spans 15 amino acids. Germline lookup yields CDR1 LGHDT and CDR2 YNNKEL (reference sequence). CDR3 amino acids: CAGSLAGGSTDTQYF. For the CDR3, the DNA is TGTGCCGGCAGCCTAGCGGGCGGATCCACAGATACGCAGTATTTT.

V gene TRBV7-2 combines with J gene TRBJ2-1; weak D call: TRBD2 (6 bases). The ends were cut back, 5 bases at V and 4 bases at J, with 15 bases in the middle. This CDR3 is built from 15 residues. The germline gives CDR1 SGHTA, CDR2 FQGNSA. Here the CDR3 reads CASSRVRGSYNEQFF. CDR3 bases: TGTGCCAGCAGCCGGGTCCGGGGGAGTTACAATGAGCAGTTCTTC.

The chain recombines TRBV14 with TRBJ1-6; D gene unclear. Germline V gene sequence: CDR1 SGHDN, CDR2 FVKESK. The CDR3 loop spans 15 amino acids. The germline V and J ends were trimmed by 4 bases and 7 bases, with 14 bases remaining between them. The CDR3 loop is CASSPRRGVNSPLHF. In nucleotides, the CDR3 is TGTGCCAGCAGCCCTCGCCGGGGAGTCAATTCACCCCTCCACTTT.

The rearrangement uses TRBV29-1 and TRBJ2-7; D perhaps matches TRBD2 (5 bases). V was pared by 2 bases and J by 2 bases, with 19 bases between. CDR1 is SQVTM, CDR2 ANQGSEA, per germline. The CDR3 has 16 residues. CDR3 sequence: CSVENGESTRPYEQYF. CDR3 nucleotides: TGCAGCGTTGAAAATGGGGAGTCTACGCGGCCCTACGAGCAGTACTTC.

The chain combines TRBV12-5 with TRBJ2-7, with TRBD2 identical over 7 bases. The J segment lost 6 bases and the V segment lost 5 bases, leaving 1 base of the junction unmatched. Germline V gives CDR1 LGHNT, CDR2 FRNRAP. The CDR3 is made up of 11 amino acids. The CDR3 DNA reads TGTGCTAGTGGTCCGGGGGGCGAGCAGTACTTC. It is translated as CASGPGGEQYF.

This clone was detected once. The chain links TRBV28 to TRBJ2-1, with TRBD1 identical over 9 bases. CDR1 is MDHEN and CDR2 is SYDVKM in the germline V gene. CDR3 length: 16 residues. J lost 2 bases, V lost 3 bases, and 5 bases had no gene match. In DNA form, the CDR3 reads TGTGCCAGCAGTTTGGGGGGGACAGGGCCCTACAATGAGCAGTTCTTC. It codes for CASSLGGTGPYNEQFF.

V and J are TRBV28 and TRBJ1-5; a weak D match, TRBD1 (5 bases). Germline CDR1 is MDHEN and CDR2 is SYDVKM. The CDR3 covers 12 residues. Trimming took off 5 bases at V and 6 bases at J, with 8 bases between the two ends. The CDR3 region is CASSTQGQPQHF. DNA of the CDR3: TGTGCCAGCAGTACTCAGGGTCAGCCCCAGCATTTT.

The CDR3, as DNA: TGTGCCAGCAGGTCTCAGGGGGGCCCCTACGAGCAGTACTTC. It specifies CASRSQGGPYEQYF. This rearrangement joins TRBV5-4 to TRBJ2-7; D may be TRBD1 (7 bases). Germline CDR1 is SGHNT and CDR2 is YYREEE (reference sequence). This CDR3 has 14 amino acids. Trimming pared 5 bases from V and 2 bases from J, leaving 14 bases between.

This rearrangement joins TRBV28 to TRBJ2-3; D is undetermined. V gave up 8 bases and J gave up 0 bases, with 6 bases separating them. This CDR3 region has 12 residues. CDR1 and CDR2 from the germline V gene are MDHEN and SYDVKM. CDR3 sequence: CASADSTDTQYF. As DNA, the CDR3 is TGTGCCAGCGCGGATAGCACAGATACGCAGTATTTT. Supplemented by reference TRBV28 and TRBJ2-3, the full variable domain reads DVKVTQSSRYLVKRTGEKVFLECVQDMDHENMFWYRQDPGLGLRLIYFSYDVKMKEKGDIPEGYSVSREKKERFSLILESASTNQTSMYLCASADSTDTQYFGPGTRLTVL.

This clone has more than one count but fewer than ten. The V and J genes are TRBV11-3 and TRBJ2-5; D is possibly TRBD1 (6 bases). Germline V gene data show CDR1 as SGHNT and CDR2 as YENEEA. V lost 3 bases and J lost 4, with 15 bases in between. CDR3 size: 15 residues. The CDR3 is CASSFDEQGGETQYF. The CDR3 bases are TGTGCCAGCAGCTTTGATGAACAGGGCGGAGAGACCCAGTACTTC.

V is TRBV28 and J is TRBJ2-5; maybe TRBD1 (5 bases). CDR1 and CDR2 (germline): MDHEN, SYDVKM. This CDR3 has 12 residues. V was trimmed by 7 bases and J by 5 bases, leaving 11 bases between them. CDR3 region: CASNPGYETQYF. CDR3 DNA: TGTGCCAGCAACCCAGGGTACGAGACCCAGTACTTC.

This chain connects TRBV6-1 to TRBJ1-2; D gene ambiguous. Looked up from germline, CDR1 is MNHNS and CDR2 is SASEGT. Deletions cut 1 base from V and 2 bases from J, with 5 bases between. The CDR3 has 13 residues. CDR3: CASSEVPNYGYTF. CDR3 in DNA: TGTGCCAGCAGTGAAGTCCCGAACTATGGCTACACCTTC.

V and J are TRBV6-5 and TRBJ1-5; D possibly corresponds to TRBD1 (5 bases). This CDR3 contains 13 residues. Trimming left V 6 bases short and J 4 bases short, with 10 bases between. In germline, CDR1 is MNHEY, CDR2 SVGAGI. The CDR3 protein is CASRQGFNQPQHF. The CDR3 bases are TGTGCCAGCAGGCAGGGTTTTAATCAGCCCCAGCATTTT.

V is TRBV12-1 and J is TRBJ2-7; the D call in the table, TRBD2, was not verified against the DNA. TRBV12-1 is classified as a pseudogene. This CDR3 has 13 residues. The CDR3 sequence: CASSFVRRGEQYF. In DNA, the CDR3 is TGTGCCAGCAGCTTTGTACGCCGGGGCGAGCAGTACTTC.

The rearrangement links TRBV18 to TRBJ1-1; 7 bases fit TRBD1. CDR1 KGHSH and CDR2 LQKENI come from the germline V gene. The V and J ends lost 4 bases and 0 bases, in that order; junction bases with no gene match: 8. The CDR3 consists of 16 residues. The CDR3 nucleotides are TGTGCCAGCTCACTAGAACAAGGGGGCGTGAACACTGAAGCTTTCTTT. This codes for CASSLEQGGVNTEAFF.

The genes are TRBV10-3 and TRBJ2-5, with 11 bases aligning to TRBD2. Trimming cost V 4 bases and J 2 bases; bases outside gene matches: 3. The CDR3 is 15 amino acids. Germline V CDR1 and CDR2: ENHRY, SYGVKD. Written as DNA, the CDR3 is TGTGCCATCAGTGTAGCGGGAGGGCCTCAAGAGACCCAGTACTTC. Translating gives CAISVAGGPQETQYF.